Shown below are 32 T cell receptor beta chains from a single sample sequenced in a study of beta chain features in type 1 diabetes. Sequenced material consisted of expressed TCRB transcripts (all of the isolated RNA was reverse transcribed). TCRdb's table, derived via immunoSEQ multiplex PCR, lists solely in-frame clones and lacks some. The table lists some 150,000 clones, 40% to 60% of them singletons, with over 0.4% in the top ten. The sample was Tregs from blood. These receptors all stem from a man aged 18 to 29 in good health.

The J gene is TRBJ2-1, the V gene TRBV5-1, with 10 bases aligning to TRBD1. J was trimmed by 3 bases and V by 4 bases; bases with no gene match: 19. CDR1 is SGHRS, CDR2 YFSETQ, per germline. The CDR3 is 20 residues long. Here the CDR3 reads CASSKGLWGDRGKNYNEQFF. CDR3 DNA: TGCGCCAGCAGCAAGGGATTATGGGGGGACAGGGGAAAAAACTACAATGAGCAGTTCTTC.

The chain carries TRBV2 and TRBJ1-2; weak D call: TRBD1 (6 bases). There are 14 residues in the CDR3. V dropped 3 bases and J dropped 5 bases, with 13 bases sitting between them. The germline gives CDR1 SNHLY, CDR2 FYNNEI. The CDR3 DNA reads TGTGCCAGCAGTGAGGACAGAAACCCTTATGGCTACACCTTC. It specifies CASSEDRNPYGYTF. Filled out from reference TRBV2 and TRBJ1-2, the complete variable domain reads EPEVTQTPSHQVTQMGQEVILRCVPISNHLYFYWYRQILGQKVEFLVSFYNNEISEKSEIFDDQFSVERPDGSNFTLKIRSTKLEDSAMYFCASSEDRNPYGYTFGSGTRLTVV.

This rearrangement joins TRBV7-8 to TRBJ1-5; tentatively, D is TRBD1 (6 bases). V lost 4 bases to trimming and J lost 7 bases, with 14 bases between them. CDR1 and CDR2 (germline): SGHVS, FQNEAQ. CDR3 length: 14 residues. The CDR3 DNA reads TGTGCCAGCAGCTCCGGACAGAGGGGCCAGCCCCAGCATTTT. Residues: CASSSGQRGQPQHF.

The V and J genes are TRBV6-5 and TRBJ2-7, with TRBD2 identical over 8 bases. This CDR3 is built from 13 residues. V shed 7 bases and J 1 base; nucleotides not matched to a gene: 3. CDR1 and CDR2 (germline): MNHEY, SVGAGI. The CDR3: CASMRGASYEQYF. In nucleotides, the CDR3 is TGTGCCAGCATGCGGGGGGCTTCCTACGAGCAGTACTTC.

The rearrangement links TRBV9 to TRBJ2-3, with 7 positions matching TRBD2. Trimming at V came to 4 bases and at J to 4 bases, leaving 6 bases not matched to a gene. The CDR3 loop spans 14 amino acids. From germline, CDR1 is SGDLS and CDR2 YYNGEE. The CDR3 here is CASSPRGGADTQYF. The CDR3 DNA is TGTGCCAGCAGCCCGCGGGGAGGGGCAGATACGCAGTATTTT.

The CDR3 protein is CASSLGLANYGYTF. The DNA of the CDR3 is TGTGCCAGCAGCTTAGGTCTAGCAAACTATGGCTACACCTTC. The gene calls are TRBV7-2 and TRBJ1-2; D ambiguous. The V end was cut by 1 base, the J end by 2 bases, with 8 bases between. CDR3 length: 14 amino acids. Germline loops: CDR1 SGHTA, CDR2 FQGNSA.

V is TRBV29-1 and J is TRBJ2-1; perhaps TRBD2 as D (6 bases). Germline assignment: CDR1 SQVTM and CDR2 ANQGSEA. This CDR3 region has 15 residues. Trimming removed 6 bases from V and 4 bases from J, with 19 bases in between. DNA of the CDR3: TGCAGCGTAGTTGCCAAATCCGGACTATACAATGAGCAGTTCTTC. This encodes CSVVAKSGLYNEQFF.

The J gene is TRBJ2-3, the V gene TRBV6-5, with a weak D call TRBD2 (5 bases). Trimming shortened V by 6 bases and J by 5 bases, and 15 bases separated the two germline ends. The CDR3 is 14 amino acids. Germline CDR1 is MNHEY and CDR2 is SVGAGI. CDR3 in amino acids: CASRTVAFQDTQYF. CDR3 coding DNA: TGTGCCAGCAGGACTGTAGCGTTTCAAGATACGCAGTATTTT.

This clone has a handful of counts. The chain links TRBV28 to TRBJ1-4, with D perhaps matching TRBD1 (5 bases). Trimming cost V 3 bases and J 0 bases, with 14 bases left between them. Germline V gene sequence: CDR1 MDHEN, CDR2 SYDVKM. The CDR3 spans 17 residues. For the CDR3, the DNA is TGTGCCAGCAGTTTTTGGAAAATGACAGCAACTAATGAAAAACTGTTTTTT. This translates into CASSFWKMTATNEKLFF.

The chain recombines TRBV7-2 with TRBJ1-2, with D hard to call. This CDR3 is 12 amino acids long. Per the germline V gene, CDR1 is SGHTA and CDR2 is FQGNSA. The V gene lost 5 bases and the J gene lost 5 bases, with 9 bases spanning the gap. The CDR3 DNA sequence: TGTGCCAGCAGCGATCACCTATATGGCTACACCTTC. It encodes CASSDHLYGYTF.

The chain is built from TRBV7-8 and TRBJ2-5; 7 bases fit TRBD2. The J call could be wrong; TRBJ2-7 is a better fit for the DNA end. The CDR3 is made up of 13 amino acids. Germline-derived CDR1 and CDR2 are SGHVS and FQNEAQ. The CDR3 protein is CASSLWGGYEQYF. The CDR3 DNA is TGTGCCAGCAGCCTTTGGGGGGGCTACGAGCAGTACTTC.

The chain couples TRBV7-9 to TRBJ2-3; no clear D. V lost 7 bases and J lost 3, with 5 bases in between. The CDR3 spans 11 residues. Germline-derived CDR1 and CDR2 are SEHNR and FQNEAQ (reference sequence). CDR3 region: CASTLTDTQYF. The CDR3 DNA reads TGTGCCAGCACCCTTACAGATACGCAGTATTTT.

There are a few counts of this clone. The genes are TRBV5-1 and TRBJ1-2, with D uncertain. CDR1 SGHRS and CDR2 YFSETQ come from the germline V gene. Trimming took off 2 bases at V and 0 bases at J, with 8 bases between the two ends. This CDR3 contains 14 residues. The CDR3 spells CASSFRSSNYGYTF. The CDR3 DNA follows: TGCGCCAGCAGCTTTCGGAGCTCTAACTATGGCTACACCTTC.

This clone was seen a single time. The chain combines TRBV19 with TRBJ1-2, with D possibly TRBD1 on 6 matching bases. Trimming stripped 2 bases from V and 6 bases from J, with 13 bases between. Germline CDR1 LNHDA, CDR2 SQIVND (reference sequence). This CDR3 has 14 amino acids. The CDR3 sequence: CASSINAGADGYTF. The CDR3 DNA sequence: TGTGCCAGTAGTATAAACGCGGGGGCAGATGGCTACACCTTC.

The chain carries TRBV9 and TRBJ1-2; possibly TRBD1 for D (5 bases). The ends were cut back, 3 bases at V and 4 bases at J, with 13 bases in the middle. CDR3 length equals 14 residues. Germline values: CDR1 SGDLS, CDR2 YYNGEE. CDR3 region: CASSGAGTLYGYTF. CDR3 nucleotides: TGTGCCAGCAGCGGGGCAGGGACTCTCTATGGCTACACCTTC.

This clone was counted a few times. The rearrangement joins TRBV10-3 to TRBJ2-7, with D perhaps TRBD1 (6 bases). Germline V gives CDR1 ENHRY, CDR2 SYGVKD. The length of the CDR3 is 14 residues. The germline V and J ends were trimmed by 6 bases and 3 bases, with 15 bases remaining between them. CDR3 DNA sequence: TGTGCCATCAGATCAGGGGAAATGGTCTACGAGCAGTACTTC. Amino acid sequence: CAIRSGEMVYEQYF.

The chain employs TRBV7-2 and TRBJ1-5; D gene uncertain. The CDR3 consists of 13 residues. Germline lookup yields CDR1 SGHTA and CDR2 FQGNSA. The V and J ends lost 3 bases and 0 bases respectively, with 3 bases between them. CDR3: CASSFRSNQPQHF. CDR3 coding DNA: TGTGCCAGCAGCTTTCGTAGCAATCAGCCCCAGCATTTT.

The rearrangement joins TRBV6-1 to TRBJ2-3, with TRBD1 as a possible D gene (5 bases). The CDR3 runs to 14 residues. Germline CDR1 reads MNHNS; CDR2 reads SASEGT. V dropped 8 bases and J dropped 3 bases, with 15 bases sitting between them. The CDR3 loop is CASQRQSVTDTQYF. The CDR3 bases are TGTGCCAGCCAAAGACAGTCGGTGACAGATACGCAGTATTTT.

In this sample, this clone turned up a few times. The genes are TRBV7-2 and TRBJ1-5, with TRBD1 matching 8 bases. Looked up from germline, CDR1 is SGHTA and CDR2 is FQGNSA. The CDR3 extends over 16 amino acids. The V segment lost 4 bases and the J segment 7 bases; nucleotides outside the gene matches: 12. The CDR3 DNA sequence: TGTGCCAGCAGCTCAGTGACAGGGGCTTCCGAGCAGCCCCAGCATTTT. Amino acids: CASSSVTGASEQPQHF.

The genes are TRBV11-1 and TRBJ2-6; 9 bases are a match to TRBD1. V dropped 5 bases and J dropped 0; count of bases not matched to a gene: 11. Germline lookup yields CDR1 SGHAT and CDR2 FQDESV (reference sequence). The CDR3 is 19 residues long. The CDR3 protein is CASSIPGQGSLSGANVLTF. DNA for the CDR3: TGTGCCAGCAGCATACCGGGACAGGGATCTCTCTCTGGGGCCAACGTCCTGACTTTC.

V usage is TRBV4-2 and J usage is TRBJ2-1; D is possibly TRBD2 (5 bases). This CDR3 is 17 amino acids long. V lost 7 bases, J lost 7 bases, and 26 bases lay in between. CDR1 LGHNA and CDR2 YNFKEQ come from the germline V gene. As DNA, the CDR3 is TGTGCCAGCAACCACAGTCTGCCGCGGCTAGCCGTGAATGAGCAGTTCTTC. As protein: CASNHSLPRLAVNEQFF.

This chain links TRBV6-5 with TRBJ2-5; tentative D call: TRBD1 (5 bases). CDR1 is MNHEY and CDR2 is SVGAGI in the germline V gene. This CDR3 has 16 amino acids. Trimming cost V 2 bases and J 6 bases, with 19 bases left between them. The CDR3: CASSYERGLRQKTQYF. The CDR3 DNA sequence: TGTGCCAGCAGTTACGAAAGGGGCTTGCGACAAAAGACCCAGTACTTC.

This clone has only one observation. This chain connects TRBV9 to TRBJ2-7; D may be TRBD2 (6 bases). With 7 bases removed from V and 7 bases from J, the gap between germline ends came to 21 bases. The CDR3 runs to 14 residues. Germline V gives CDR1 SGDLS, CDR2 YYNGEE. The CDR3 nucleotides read TGTGCCAGCTCCCGGAGGGCTTTGGGATGGGAGCAGTACTTC. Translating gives CASSRRALGWEQYF.

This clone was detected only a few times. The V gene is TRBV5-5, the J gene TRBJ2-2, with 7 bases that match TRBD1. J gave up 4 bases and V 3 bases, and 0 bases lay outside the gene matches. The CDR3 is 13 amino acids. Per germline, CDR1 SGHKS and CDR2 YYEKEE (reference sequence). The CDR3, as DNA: TGTGCCAGCAGCTCAGGGGGCACCGGGGAGCTGTTTTTT. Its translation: CASSSGGTGELFF.

The CDR3 region is CASSSRFPSGGRNEQFF. CDR3 DNA sequence: TGCGCCAGCAGCTCGCGATTTCCTAGCGGGGGACGCAATGAGCAGTTCTTC. This chain links TRBV5-1 with TRBJ2-1; 10 bases map to TRBD2. With 3 bases clipped from V and 6 bases from J, the junction kept 12 bases outside the gene matches. The CDR3 runs to 17 residues. Germline CDR1 and CDR2: SGHRS and YFSETQ.

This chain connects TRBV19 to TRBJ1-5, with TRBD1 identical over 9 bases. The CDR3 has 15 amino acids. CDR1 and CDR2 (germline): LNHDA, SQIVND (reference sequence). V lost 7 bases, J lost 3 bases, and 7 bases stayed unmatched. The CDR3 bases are TGTGCCAGTAAGTCACAGGGGGCCTACAATCAGCCCCAGCATTTT. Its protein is CASKSQGAYNQPQHF. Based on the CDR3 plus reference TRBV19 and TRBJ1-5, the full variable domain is DGGITQSPKYLFRKEGQNVTLSCEQNLNHDAMYWYRQDPGQGLRLIYYSQIVNDFQKGDIAEGYSVSREKKESFPLTVTSAQKNPTAFYLCASKSQGAYNQPQHFGDGTRLSIL.

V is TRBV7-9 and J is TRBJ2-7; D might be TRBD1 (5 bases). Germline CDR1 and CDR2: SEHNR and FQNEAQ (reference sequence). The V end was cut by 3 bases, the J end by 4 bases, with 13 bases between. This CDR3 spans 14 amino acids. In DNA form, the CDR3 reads TGTGCCAGCAGCTTTAATCAGGGTTGGTACGAGCAGTACTTC. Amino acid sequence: CASSFNQGWYEQYF.

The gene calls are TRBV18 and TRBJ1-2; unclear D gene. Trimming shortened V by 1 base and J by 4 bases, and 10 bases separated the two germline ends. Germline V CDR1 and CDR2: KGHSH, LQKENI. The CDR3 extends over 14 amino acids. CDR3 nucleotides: TGTGCCAGCTCACCACGGAGCACCGCCTATGGCTACACCTTC. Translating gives CASSPRSTAYGYTF.

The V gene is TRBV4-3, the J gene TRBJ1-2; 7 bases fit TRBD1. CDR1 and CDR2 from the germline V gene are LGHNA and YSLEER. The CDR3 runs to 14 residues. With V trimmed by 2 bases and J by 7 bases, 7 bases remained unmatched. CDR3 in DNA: TGCGCCAGCAGCCAAATACACAGGGGTGGTGGCTACACCTTC. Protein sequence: CASSQIHRGGGYTF.

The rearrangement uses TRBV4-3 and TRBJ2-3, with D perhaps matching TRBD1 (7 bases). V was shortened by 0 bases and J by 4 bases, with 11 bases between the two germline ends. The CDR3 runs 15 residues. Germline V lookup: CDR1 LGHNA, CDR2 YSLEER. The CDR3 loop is CASSQEQGRPDTQYF. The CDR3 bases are TGCGCCAGCAGCCAAGAACAGGGGAGGCCAGATACGCAGTATTTT.

CDR3 DNA: TGTGCCAGCAGTTACGGACAGGGATACTACGAGCAGTACTTC. Its translation is CASSYGQGYYEQYF. This chain uses TRBV6-5 with TRBJ2-5; 8 nucleotides align to TRBD1. The J call may be in error: the DNA end matches TRBJ2-7 better. The CDR3 is 14 amino acids. CDR1 is MNHEY and CDR2 is SVGAGI in the germline V gene.

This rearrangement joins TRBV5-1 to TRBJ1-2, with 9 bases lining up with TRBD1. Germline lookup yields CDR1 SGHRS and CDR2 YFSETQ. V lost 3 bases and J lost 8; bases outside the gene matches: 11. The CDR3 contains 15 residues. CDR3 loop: CASSSRGQGVGGYTF. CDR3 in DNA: TGCGCCAGCAGCTCCAGGGGACAGGGTGTCGGAGGCTACACCTTC.